This T cell receptor beta chain stems from a study of T cells in Graves' hyperthyroidism and ophthalmopathy. Per the germline V gene, CDR1 is KGHSH and CDR2 is LQKENI. Trimming left V 2 bases short and J 0 bases short, with 8 bases between. CDR3 length equals 14 residues. TCR beta CDR3 sequences were amplified from RNA transcripts. The HTBI primer set was used in a first-round RT-PCR of the TCR CDR3. TCRdb reprocessed the multiplex PCR reads with MiXCR, giving one entry per CDR3 protein. The data show about 380,000 distinct CDR3 sequences, more than 11% seen once. The table lists this clonotype with many counts.

The chain is built from TRBV18 and TRBJ2-7, with D perhaps TRBD2 (5 bases). The TCR was taken from a woman aged 60 to 75 with Graves' hyperthyroidism. Input material: blood. The DNA of the CDR3 is TGTGCCAGCTCACCAGAGGGAGTCTCCTACGAGCAGTACTTC. It is translated as CASSPEGVSYEQYF.